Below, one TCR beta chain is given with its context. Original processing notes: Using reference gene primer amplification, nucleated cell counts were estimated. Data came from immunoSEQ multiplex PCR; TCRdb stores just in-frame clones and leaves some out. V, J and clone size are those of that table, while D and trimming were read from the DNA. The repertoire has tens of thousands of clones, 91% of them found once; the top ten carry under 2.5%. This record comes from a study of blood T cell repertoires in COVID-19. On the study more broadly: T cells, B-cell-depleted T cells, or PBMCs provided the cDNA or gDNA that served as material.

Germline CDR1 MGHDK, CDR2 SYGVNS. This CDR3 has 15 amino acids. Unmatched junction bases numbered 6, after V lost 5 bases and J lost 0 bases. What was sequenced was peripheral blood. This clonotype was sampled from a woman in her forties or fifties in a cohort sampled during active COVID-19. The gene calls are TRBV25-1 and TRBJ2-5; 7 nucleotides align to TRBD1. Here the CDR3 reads CASSWGQTYQETQYF. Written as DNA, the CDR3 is TGTGCCAGCAGTTGGGGACAGACGTACCAAGAGACCCAGTACTTC. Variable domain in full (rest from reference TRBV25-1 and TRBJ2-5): EADIYQTPRYLVIGTGKKITLECSQTMGHDKMYWYQQDPGMELHLIHYSYGVNSTEKGDLSSESTVSRIRTEHFPLTLESARPSHTSQYLCASSWGQTYQETQYFGPGTRLLVL.